This is a list of T cell receptor beta chains from one sample in a study of blood T cell repertoires in COVID-19. TCRdb's table, derived via immunoSEQ multiplex PCR, lists solely in-frame clones and lacks some. The sample has under 65,000 clones, about 72% seen once. Sequencing was done on a sample of PBMCs or T cells enriched from blood (not recorded which). Every receptor here comes from a woman aged 50 to 65 with acute COVID-19. The CDR3 runs from the conserved cysteine through the conserved F or W. D genes are given only for firm matches. The size of a clone is reported for some rows only, either as once, few or many, or as a class for expanded clones.

TRBD1,TRBV7-9,TRBJ2-7,NA,TGTGCCAGCAGCTTACTTCGGGACAGCTTGTACGAGCAGTACTTC,CASSLLRDSLYEQYF
TRBD1,TRBV19,TRBJ2-1,NA,TGTGCCAGTAGTATTGGTTGGCAGGGGGTCGATGAGCAGTTCTTC,CASSIGWQGVDEQFF
NA,TRBV30,TRBJ1-4,NA,TGTGCCTGGAGTGTTGGAGGAGGGGCGCAACTGTTTTTT,CAWSVGGGAQLFF
TRBD2,TRBV12-5,TRBJ2-3,NA,TGTGCTAGTGGTTTGGACGGGACTAGCGGGTCCCCATTCACAGATACGCAGTATTTT,CASGLDGTSGSPFTDTQYF
NA,TRBV19,TRBJ1-6,NA,TGTGCCAGTAGGAGGGCCGGGAGTGTCTCCTATAATTCACCCCTCCACTTT,CASRRAGSVSYNSPLHF
NA,TRBV21-1,TRBJ2-7,NA,TGTGCCAGCAGCCCAAAACGGGGACAGGGGCCTCACGAGCAGTACTTC,CASSPKRGQGPHEQYF
NA,TRBV2,TRBJ1-1,NA,TGTGCCAGCAGGCCCACAGTTTCGAACACTGAAGCTTTCTTT,CASRPTVSNTEAFF
NA,TRBV7-2,TRBJ1-1,NA,TGTGCCAGCAGCTTGAGGCTGAACACTGAAGCTTTCTTT,CASSLRLNTEAFF
NA,TRBV11-2,TRBJ2-5,NA,TGTGCCAGCAGCCTAGGGTCCTTGCGGGGCCGGGGGGAGACCCAGTACTTC,CASSLGSLRGRGETQYF
NA,TRBV5-4,TRBJ1-2,NA,TGTGCCAGCAGCCCCGGGGGGGCGAACTATGGCTACACCTTC,CASSPGGANYGYTF
NA,TRBV28,TRBJ2-7,NA,TGTGCCAGCAGCCAACACCAGGACTCTGCCTACGAGCAGTACTTC,CASSQHQDSAYEQYF
TRBD1,TRBV5-1,TRBJ2-1,once,TGCGCCAGCAGGAGGGGGCCGGACAATGAGCAGTTCTTC,CASRRGPDNEQFF
TRBD2,TRBV11-2,TRBJ2-1,few,TGTGCCAGCAGCTCGACTACTAGCGGGGGGGACAATGAGCAGTTCTTC,CASSSTTSGGDNEQFF
NA,TRBV10-3,TRBJ2-7,NA,TGTGCCATCAGTGAGCAATCTTCTACAGGGTACGAGCAGTACTTC,CAISEQSSTGYEQYF
NA,TRBV28,TRBJ1-2,NA,TGTGCCAGCAGTTTAGACGGGAACTATGGCTACACCTTC,CASSLDGNYGYTF
NA,TRBV25-1,TRBJ1-1,NA,TGTGCCAGCAGTGGGTCGACAGTGAACACTGAAGCTTTCTTT,CASSGSTVNTEAFF
NA,TRBV11-3,TRBJ1-1,NA,TGTGCCAGCAGCTTCCGGGAAACTGAAGCTTTCTTT,CASSFRETEAFF
TRBD1,TRBV28,TRBJ1-1,NA,TGTGCCAGCAGTTTTCAAACAGGGGGGGGCACTGAAGCTTTCTTT,CASSFQTGGGTEAFF
TRBD1,TRBV18,TRBJ1-3,NA,TGTGCCAGCTCACCGTTGACAGGGTACTCGGGAAACACCATATATTTT,CASSPLTGYSGNTIYF
TRBD1,TRBV5-1,TRBJ2-3,NA,TGCGCCAGCAGCCACGGACAGGGGGCGGGAGATACGCAGTATTTT,CASSHGQGAGDTQYF
NA,TRBV6-4,TRBJ2-2,NA,TGTGCCAGCAGTGCCAGGGCGGCAAACACCGGGGAGCTGTTTTTT,CASSARAANTGELFF
TRBD2,TRBV28,TRBJ2-2,NA,TGTGCCAGCAGTCCTCCGGGAGGGGCCGGGGAGCTGTTTTTT,CASSPPGGAGELFF
NA,TRBV2,TRBJ2-7,NA,TGTGCCAGCAGCCAAGACTTACTCTACGAGCAGTACTTC,CASSQDLLYEQYF
NA,TRBV6-6,TRBJ1-1,NA,TGTGCCAGCAGCAGGGCTACTGAAGCTTTCTTT,CASSRATEAFF
NA,TRBV11-2,TRBJ1-2,few,TGTGCCAGCAGCTTTTATCAGACTGATAACTATGGCTACACCTTC,CASSFYQTDNYGYTF
NA,TRBV3-1/TRBV3-2,TRBJ1-6,NA,TGTGCCAGCAGCCAAGGGGGGCTGATTAAATCCCTCCACTTT,CASSQGGLIKSLHF
NA,TRBV11-2,TRBJ1-2,NA,TGTGCCAGCAGCCCGGACTCATCCTATGGCTACACCTTC,CASSPDSSYGYTF
NA,TRBV28,TRBJ1-2,NA,TGTGCCAGCAGACCTACCTCGGGGGGGCGGGGTGGCTACACCTTC,CASRPTSGGRGGYTF
NA,TRBV11-3,TRBJ2-2,NA,TGTGCCAGCAGCTTAGGCCACAGTCACACCGGGGAGCTGTTTTTT,CASSLGHSHTGELFF
NA,TRBV14,TRBJ2-7,NA,TGTGCCAGCAGCCAAGATCGCGCAAAGCAGTACTTC,CASSQDRAKQYF
NA,TRBV7-2,TRBJ1-5,NA,TGTGCCAGCAGCTCCAGGCCAGGGGTTCAGCCCCAGCATTTT,CASSSRPGVQPQHF
NA,TRBV10-3,TRBJ2-1,NA,TGTGCCATCACCCAAGACTTCTCCTACAATGAGCAGTTCTTC,CAITQDFSYNEQFF
NA,TRBV7-3,TRBJ2-3,NA,TGTGCCAGCAGCCCCCGTCAGGGTGGCACAGATACGCAGTATTTT,CASSPRQGGTDTQYF
TRBD1,TRBV5-1,TRBJ2-5,NA,TGCGCCAGCAGCTGGGGACAGGGAGGTGCGGAGACCCAGTACTTC,CASSWGQGGAETQYF
NA,TRBV9,TRBJ1-1,few,TGTGCCAGCAGCGTAGCGGGGTACACTGAAGCTTTCTTT,CASSVAGYTEAFF
NA,TRBV19,TRBJ1-4,NA,TGTGCCAGTAGCCGGACGGGGAGGGAAAAACTGTTTTTT,CASSRTGREKLFF
NA,TRBV25-1,TRBJ1-6,NA,TGTGCCAGCAGGCGGGAAGGGGAGAATTCACCCCTCCACTTT,CASRREGENSPLHF
NA,TRBV5-4,TRBJ2-4,once,TGTGCCAGCAGCTTGGATCGGGAGGCCAAAAACATTCAGTACTTC,CASSLDREAKNIQYF
TRBD1,TRBV19,TRBJ2-7,NA,TGTGCCAGTAGTCCGGAGGACAGGGGAACCTACGAGCAGTACTTC,CASSPEDRGTYEQYF
TRBD2,TRBV5-4,TRBJ2-1,NA,TGTGCCAGCAGCTTCACGGGACTAGGTAACAATGAGCAGTTCTTC,CASSFTGLGNNEQFF
TRBD2,TRBV2,TRBJ2-1,NA,TGTGCCAGCATTCTAGCGGGGGGCCACAATGAGCAGTTCTTC,CASILAGGHNEQFF
NA,TRBV11-2,TRBJ1-5,NA,TGTGCCAGCAGCTTAGATATCACAGCCAATCAGCCCCAGCATTTT,CASSLDITANQPQHF
NA,TRBV20-1,TRBJ1-2,NA,TGCAGTGCTAGTTCGGCGGGGCATGGCTACACCTTC,CSASSAGHGYTF
TRBD1,TRBV18,TRBJ1-4,NA,TGTGCCAGCTCACCGACAGGGGCGCGAGAAAAACTGTTTTTT,CASSPTGAREKLFF
NA,TRBV4-1,TRBJ2-7,NA,TGCGCCAGCAGCCAAGACGCCAGGGGATACGAGCAGTACTTC,CASSQDARGYEQYF
NA,TRBV28,TRBJ1-1,NA,TGTGCCAGCAGTTTAGACAGCGGGGGGGACACTGAAGCTTTCTTT,CASSLDSGGDTEAFF
NA,TRBV11-3,TRBJ2-7,NA,TGTGCCAGCAGCTTAACACGGGGGGCTGGCGAGCAGTACTTC,CASSLTRGAGEQYF
NA,TRBV6-5,TRBJ1-2,NA,TGTGCCAGCCGTACAGTGGCCCAAGCTAACTATGGCTACACCTTC,CASRTVAQANYGYTF
TRBD2,TRBV5-4,TRBJ2-3,NA,TGTGCCAGCACACTAGCGGGGACTCTCGGTACAGATACGCAGTATTTT,CASTLAGTLGTDTQYF
NA,TRBV19,TRBJ2-1,NA,TGTGCCAGTAGTATGCATCTGACAGGGAGGACCTACAATGAGCAGTTCTTC,CASSMHLTGRTYNEQFF
NA,TRBV27,TRBJ2-7,NA,TGTGCCAGCAGTTTATCGGGGCACTACGAGCAGTACTTC,CASSLSGHYEQYF
NA,TRBV7-8,TRBJ2-7,few,TGTGCCAGCAGTTTTCGCCGACTAGGCTACGAGCAGTACTTC,CASSFRRLGYEQYF
NA,TRBV7-2,TRBJ1-3,NA,TGTGCCAGCAGCTTAGGTCTTTCGGGAAACACCATATATTTT,CASSLGLSGNTIYF
TRBD1,TRBV27,TRBJ1-2,NA,TGTGCCAGCAGCCTCGGACAGGGAACGGGCTACACCTTC,CASSLGQGTGYTF
NA,TRBV11-2,TRBJ2-5,NA,TGTGCCAGCAGCTTCCACAGGGTGGAGACCCAGTACTTC,CASSFHRVETQYF